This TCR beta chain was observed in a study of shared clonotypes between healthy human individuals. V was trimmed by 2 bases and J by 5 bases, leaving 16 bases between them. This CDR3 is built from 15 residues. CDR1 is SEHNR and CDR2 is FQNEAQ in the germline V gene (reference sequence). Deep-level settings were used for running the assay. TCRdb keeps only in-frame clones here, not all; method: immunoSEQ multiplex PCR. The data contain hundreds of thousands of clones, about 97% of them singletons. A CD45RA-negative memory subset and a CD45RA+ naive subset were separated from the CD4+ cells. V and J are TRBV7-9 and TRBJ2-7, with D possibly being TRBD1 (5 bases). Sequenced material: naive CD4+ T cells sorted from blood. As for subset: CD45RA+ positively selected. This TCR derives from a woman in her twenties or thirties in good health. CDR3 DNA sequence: TGTGCCAGCAGCTTATGGGGCCCGAGTCGGAACGAGCAGTACTTC. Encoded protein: CASSLWGPSRNEQYF.